What follows are 14 T cell receptor beta chains derived from one specimen sequenced in a study of OX40 agonist ivuxolimab in advanced cancers. Profiled with immunoSEQ multiplex PCR; TCRdb holds only in-frame clones, not every one. This table holds 150,000 to 190,000 clones, 85% to 95% found once. Sequenced here: CD4+ or CD8+ T cells sorted from blood, sampled in a trial of the OX40 agonist ivuxolimab. The receptors derive from an adult with an advanced solid tumor such as melanoma, head and neck, liver or kidney cancer.

The CDR3, as DNA: TGCGCCAGCAGCCAAGGAACGGGAGGAGGAAACACCATATATTTT. Translating gives CASSQGTGGGNTIYF. The chain recombines TRBV4-1 with TRBJ1-3; D is uncertain. Germline values: CDR1 MGHRA, CDR2 YSYEKL. V lost 1 base to trimming and J lost 4 bases, with 11 bases between them. This CDR3 contains 15 residues.

The chain employs TRBV5-1 and TRBJ1-1; maybe TRBD1 (5 bases). The ends were cut back, 0 bases at V and 4 bases at J, with 16 bases in the middle. The germline V gene encodes CDR1 SGHRS and CDR2 YFSETQ. CDR3 length: 16 amino acids. The CDR3 nucleotides are TGCGCCAGCAGCTTGGAGGGGACGGGGATGGGCACTGAAGCTTTCTTT. Translated: CASSLEGTGMGTEAFF.

A word on this clone: The junction and the germline gene differ at one end; a read error may be behind it. V usage is TRBV9 and J usage is TRBJ1-3; D perhaps matches TRBD1 (5 bases). Germline CDR1 is SGDLS and CDR2 is YYNGEE. The CDR3 loop spans 14 amino acids. CDR3 sequence reads: CAISVGHAGNTIYF. In DNA, the CDR3 is TGTGCCATCAGCGTCGGACACGCTGGAAACACCATATATTTT.

The chain recombines TRBV18 with TRBJ2-1, with 11 nucleotides matching TRBD1. CDR1 KGHSH and CDR2 LQKENI come from the germline V gene. With 2 bases clipped from V and 6 bases from J, the junction kept 18 bases outside the gene matches. The CDR3 runs to 20 residues. CDR3 DNA sequence: TGTGCCAGCTCACCATTTAAGGGACAGGGGGTTAAGTTGTTGGTCAATGAGCAGTTCTTC. It codes for CASSPFKGQGVKLLVNEQFF.

This sequence joins TRBV5-4 and TRBJ2-1; 8 bases align to TRBD2. Losses at the gene ends were 4 bases for V and 4 bases for J; bases not matched to a gene: 7. This CDR3 is 15 amino acids long. Germline assignment: CDR1 SGHNT and CDR2 YYREEE (reference sequence). In DNA form, the CDR3 reads TGTGCCAGCAGCCAGGAGCGGGAGATTTACAATGAGCAGTTCTTC. Translation gives CASSQEREIYNEQFF.

This chain links TRBV7-8 with TRBJ2-6; D may be TRBD1 (5 bases). V lost 5 bases and J lost 0, with 8 bases in between. CDR3 length: 15 residues. The germline gives CDR1 SGHVS, CDR2 FQNEAQ. CDR3 nucleotide sequence: TGTGCCAGCAGCCAGGGTCACTCTGGGGCCAACGTCCTGACTTTC. Translated, it gives CASSQGHSGANVLTF.

The chain has TRBV21-1 and TRBJ1-2. TRBV21-1 is shown as a pseudogene. There are 13 residues in the CDR3. CDR3 nucleotide sequence: TGTGCCAGCATCCCGTGCAGTACTGATGGCTACACCTTC. Its translation: CASIPCSTDGYTF.

The chain combines TRBV7-9 with TRBJ2-1; D is ambiguous. There are 14 residues in the CDR3. V was shortened by 5 bases and J by 1 base, with 9 bases between the two germline ends. Per the germline V gene, CDR1 is SEHNR and CDR2 is FQNEAQ (reference sequence). This CDR3 is CASSLLDSYNEQFF. The CDR3 nucleotides read TGTGCCAGCAGCCTGCTCGATTCCTACAATGAGCAGTTCTTC.

The genes are TRBV5-4 and TRBJ1-6, with D possibly matching TRBD1 (6 bases). The CDR3 covers 15 residues. Germline CDR1 and CDR2: SGHNT and YYREEE (reference sequence). Trimming pared 5 bases from V and 4 bases from J, leaving 13 bases between. The CDR3 reads CASSQDSGYNSPLHF. CDR3 DNA sequence: TGTGCCAGCAGTCAGGACAGCGGTTATAATTCACCCCTCCACTTT.

This clone was observed once. V and J are TRBV6-1 and TRBJ1-1, with D possibly TRBD1 on 5 matching bases. Germline CDR1 reads MNHNS; CDR2 reads SASEGT. The CDR3 runs 12 residues. V lost 10 bases and J 1 base, leaving 10 bases between the germline ends. Here the CDR3 reads CATRVTNTEAFF. In DNA, the CDR3 is TGTGCCACCAGGGTCACGAACACTGAAGCTTTCTTT.

The V and J genes are TRBV7-9 and TRBJ2-7; D unresolved. CDR1 and CDR2 from the germline V gene are SEHNR and FQNEAQ (reference sequence). Trimming cost V 5 bases and J 2 bases, with 10 bases left between them. The CDR3 has 13 amino acids. The chain's CDR3 is CASSRTATYEQYF. CDR3 nucleotide sequence: TGTGCCAGCAGCCGGACGGCCACCTACGAGCAGTACTTC.

V is TRBV27 and J is TRBJ2-7, with D possibly matching TRBD1 (6 bases). Germline V lookup: CDR1 MNHEY, CDR2 SMNVEV (reference sequence). CDR3 length equals 14 residues. The ends were cut back, 2 bases at V and 3 bases at J, with 11 bases in the middle. This chain's CDR3 is CASSLEARGYEQYF. The DNA of the CDR3 is TGTGCCAGCAGTTTAGAGGCCAGGGGCTACGAGCAGTACTTC.

In its sample, this clone was seen once. The chain links TRBV27 to TRBJ1-6; TRBD1 matches at 8 bases. The CDR3 has 12 amino acids. Germline V gives CDR1 MNHEY, CDR2 SMNVEV (reference sequence). Trimming at V came to 4 bases and at J to 14 bases, leaving 4 bases not matched to a gene. CDR3 coding DNA: TGTGCCAGCAGTTCCGGACAGGGAACCCTCCACTTT. Its protein is CASSSGQGTLHF.

J is TRBJ1-2 and V is TRBV30; possible D gene TRBD1, 6 bases. V lost 3 bases and J lost 8, with 16 bases in between. Germline V gene data show CDR1 as GTSNPN and CDR2 as SVGIG (reference sequence). This CDR3 is 13 amino acids long. The CDR3 here is CAWRGAGQAGYTF. The CDR3, as DNA: TGTGCCTGGAGGGGGGCAGGGCAGGCCGGCTACACCTTC.